Listed below are T cell receptor beta chains from one sample, sequenced in a study of blood T cells in healthy people across ages. Each CDR3 protein is one row after TCRdb ran MiXCR on the 5' RACE reads. The sample includes about 930,000 distinct CDR3 sequences, about 28% of them seen just once. The same sample was also used in a study of T cells of mothers and their children.

Sequencing was done on a sample of blood. The receptors derive from a woman in her forties in good health. Both conserved end residues are part of each CDR3. The D gene is left open where the match is weak. The size field is filled for only some rows; it gives once, few, many or a size class.

j_call	d_call	v_call	clone_size	cdr3_nt	cdr3_aa
TRBJ2-3	TRBD2	TRBV24-1	NA	TGTGCCACCAGTGATTTGGAGCGGGAGGGGACAGATACGCAGTATTTT	CATSDLEREGTDTQYF
TRBJ2-3	NA	TRBV7-2	NA	TGTGCCAGCAACCCCTTAAGCACAGATACGCAGTATTTT	CASNPLSTDTQYF
TRBJ1-1	TRBD1	TRBV4-1	few	TGCGCCAGCAGCCAAGAAGGGCAGGGGGGCACTGAAGCTTTCTTT	CASSQEGQGGTEAFF
TRBJ1-2	NA	TRBV20-1	NA	TGCAGTGCTAGAGATGTTGGGGGTGCTATGGGCTACACCTTC	CSARDVGGAMGYTF
TRBJ2-7	TRBD1	TRBV5-1	NA	TGCGCCAGCAGCCCGGGGACAGGCAACTACGAGCGGTACTTC	CASSPGTGNYERYF
TRBJ2-5	TRBD2	TRBV20-1	once	TGCAGTGCTAGGTCTAGCGGGGGGGCAGGTGGGACCCAGTACTTC	CSARSSGGAGGTQYF
TRBJ1-2	NA	TRBV6-1	few	TGTGCCAGCAGTGCCTCAGGGGATGGTGGCTACACCTTC	CASSASGDGGYTF
TRBJ2-7	TRBD1	TRBV2	few	TGTGCCAGCATCCCTCGGACAGGGCGAAGTGGCGAGCAGTACTTC	CASIPRTGRSGEQYF
TRBJ2-1	TRBD2	TRBV29-1	NA	TGCAGCGGCGGGGGACGGCGATACAATGAGCAGTTCTTC	CSGGGRRYNEQFF
TRBJ1-4	NA	TRBV5-1	NA	TGCGCCAGCAGGTACAGCGGCGGGGAAAAACTGTTTTTT	CASRYSGGEKLFF
TRBJ2-7	TRBD1	TRBV25-1	many	TGTGCCAGCACCCGACAGGGGGCGGTCTACGAGCAGTACTTC	CASTRQGAVYEQYF
TRBJ2-2	NA	TRBV6-4	NA	TGTGCCAGCAGTGACATACCCACCGGGGAGCTGTTTTTT	CASSDIPTGELFF
TRBJ2-7	TRBD2	TRBV29-1	NA	TGCAGCGTTGAAGCTGGCGGGAGCCACTCCTACGAGCAGTACTTC	CSVEAGGSHSYEQYF
TRBJ2-7	NA	TRBV7-9	NA	TGTGCCAGCAGCTTAGCCGGAGGCAGGGGCTACGAGCAGTACTTC	CASSLAGGRGYEQYF
TRBJ2-5	TRBD2	TRBV27	many	TGTGCCAGCAGTTTGGGTCTAGCGGGGAGCGAGACCCAGTACTTC	CASSLGLAGSETQYF
TRBJ2-5	NA	TRBV6-1	NA	TGTGCCAGCAGTGACTTATCGCGGGGGCAGCAAGAGACCCAGTACTTC	CASSDLSRGQQETQYF
TRBJ2-1	NA	TRBV24-1	NA	TGTGCCACCAGTGATTCCGGCCTGAGGAACAATGAGCAGTTCTTC	CATSDSGLRNNEQFF
TRBJ2-7	TRBD1	TRBV4-2	NA	TGTGCCAGCAGCCCTGTCAAGGGGGCGGACTACGAGCAGTACTTC	CASSPVKGADYEQYF
TRBJ2-1	TRBD1	TRBV18	NA	TGTGCCAGCTCATTGACCGGGACAGGGGGCGGCGATGAGCAGTTCTTC	CASSLTGTGGGDEQFF
TRBJ1-3	NA	TRBV10-3	many	TGTGCCATCAGGGGGCCGAGTGGAAACACCATATATTTT	CAIRGPSGNTIYF
TRBJ2-7	TRBD1	TRBV24-1	many	TGTGCCACCAGTGACGGAGTTTTTGGGACAGGGGTTAGGGACGAGCAGTACTTC	CATSDGVFGTGVRDEQYF
TRBJ2-2	NA	TRBV3-1	NA	TGTGCCAGCACCCCGGGTCCGAACACCGGGGAGCTGTTTTTT	CASTPGPNTGELFF
TRBJ1-1	NA	TRBV3-1	few	TGTGCCAGCAGCCAATACGGCTCTCTGAGTGACACTGAAGCTTTCTTT	CASSQYGSLSDTEAFF
TRBJ1-1	TRBD1	TRBV7-9	NA	TGTGCCAGCAGCCAGAGGGGACAGCGCCGTGAAGCTTTCTTT	CASSQRGQRREAFF
TRBJ2-7	TRBD1	TRBV7-2	NA	TGTGCCAGCAGCCAGATGATACTGACAGGGGCCGACTACGAGCAGTACTTC	CASSQMILTGADYEQYF
TRBJ2-4	NA	TRBV4-1	many	TGCGCCAGCAGCCTGGGGGCTTACGTCGGGGACATTCAGTACTTC	CASSLGAYVGDIQYF
TRBJ2-7	NA	TRBV7-8	NA	TGTGCCAGCAGCCCCCCCTGGGACTTGGTATCGTACGAGCAGTACTTC	CASSPPWDLVSYEQYF